This TCR beta chain comes out of a study of shared clonotypes between healthy human individuals. Study-wide results and limits: The donor pool, a small one, limited the genetic and exposure-history diversity represented. Generally, estimated richness proved larger in naive subsets than it did in memory subsets. Approximately 4.6% of naive CD4 clonotypes were common to a few donors.

Clones were read by immunoSEQ multiplex PCR, and TCRdb kept only the in-frame ones, dropping some. This sample has approximately 1.4 million clones; 95% to 99% occur once, and the top ten carry approximately 0.45%. From germline, CDR1 is SGDLS and CDR2 YYNGEE. CDR3 length equals 15 residues. The junction had 2 bases not matched to a gene; V was cut back by 0 bases and J by 4 bases. About this clone: What it binds is not known.

The chain combines TRBV9 with TRBJ2-3; TRBD2 agrees at 10 bases. Sequenced: naive CD4+ T cells sorted from blood. Sample subset: CD45RA+ positively selected. The clonotype comes from a man in his thirties or forties in good health. In nucleotides, the CDR3 is TGTGCCAGCAGCGTAGGAGCGGGAGGGCCAGATACGCAGTATTTT. Its protein is CASSVGAGGPDTQYF.